This T cell receptor beta chain was obtained from a study of blood T cells in healthy people across ages. Study outcomes and limitations: The unknown donor CMV status may have confounded expanded clonotype changes. The fall in TCR beta diversity per million T cells was roughly linear with age.

A second PCR, run for roughly 7 to 11 cycles, used a sample-barcoded 5' primer plus a J-beta primer mix. TCRdb called the 5' RACE reads again in MiXCR, with one record for every CDR3 protein. The top ten clones hold roughly 17% of a sample with around 900,000 distinct CDR3 sequences, 25% to 30% of them seen once. There are many counts of this clonotype. Its antigen remains unidentified. Trimming removed 6 bases from V and 7 bases from J, with 13 bases in between. CDR3 length equals 13 residues. CDR1 is SGHTA, CDR2 FQGNSA, per germline. The individuals who served as donors were healthy Caucasians living in Russia, aged roughly 6 to 95. The amount of total RNA extracted per sample was at least 6 micrograms.

The chain couples TRBV7-2 to TRBJ1-5; the D is unclear. The clonotype was recovered from a woman at least 80 years old in good health. What was sequenced was blood. The CDR3, as DNA: TGTGCCAGCAGTAGTACGGGTGGGCAGCCCCAGCATTTT. Amino acids: CASSSTGGQPQHF.